A single sample gave rise to the 3 T cell receptor beta chains below, sequenced in a study of OX40 agonist ivuxolimab in advanced cancers. Profiling relied on immunoSEQ multiplex PCR, and the TCRdb table lists in-frame clones only, not all of them. The sample lists tens of thousands of clones; approximately 80% were seen once. Sequenced material: CD4+ or CD8+ T cells sorted from blood, taken in a trial of the OX40 agonist ivuxolimab. These receptors were obtained from an adult with an advanced solid tumor such as melanoma, head and neck, liver or kidney cancer.

The V gene is TRBV25-1, the J gene TRBJ2-1; 7 positions match TRBD1. J was trimmed by 0 bases and V by 2 bases; bases with no gene match: 4. The CDR3 has 16 amino acids. CDR1 is MGHDK, CDR2 SYGVNS, per germline. This chain's CDR3 is CASSERGGDSYNEQFF. The DNA of the CDR3 is TGTGCCAGCAGTGAAAGAGGGGGCGACTCCTACAATGAGCAGTTCTTC.

The gene calls are TRBV7-3 and TRBJ1-1; D remains unclear. Germline V gene lookup returns CDR1 SGHTA and CDR2 FQGTGA. This CDR3 has 13 amino acids. V was clipped by 5 bases and J by 2 bases, with 9 bases between them. The CDR3 spells CASSPDSNTEAFF. The CDR3 DNA sequence: TGTGCCAGCAGCCCCGATAGCAACACTGAAGCTTTCTTT.

The rearrangement links TRBV18 to TRBJ2-7; D gene unclear. V lost 1 base, J lost 6 bases, and 13 bases lay in between. Germline values: CDR1 KGHSH, CDR2 LQKENI. The CDR3 has 14 residues. The CDR3 loop reads CASSPRQKSAEQYF. DNA for the CDR3: TGTGCCAGCTCACCACGTCAGAAGAGCGCCGAGCAGTACTTC.